The 3 T cell receptor beta chains below were found in one sample sequenced in a study of cytomegalovirus exposure and HLA in healthy donors. The PCR ran on 60 Vbeta and 13 Jbeta primers. Profiling relied on immunoSEQ multiplex PCR, and the TCRdb table lists in-frame clones only, not all of them. The table has tens of thousands of clones, approximately 68% seen once; the top ten hold 5.5% to 6%. Sequenced sample: PBMCs. Receptor source: a boy between 10 and 17 years old in good health and CMV-seropositive.

The sample holds one count of this clone. This sequence joins TRBV27 and TRBJ2-2; 8 nucleotides agree with TRBD2. Germline trimming cut 6 bases from V and 2 bases from J; bases unmatched to any gene: 5. The CDR3 sequence is 15 residues long. Germline loops: CDR1 MNHEY, CDR2 SMNVEV (reference sequence). The CDR3 DNA reads as TGTGCCAGCAGGAAACTAGCGGATAACACCGGGGAGCTGTTTTTT. Encoded protein: CASRKLADNTGELFF.

In DNA, the CDR3 is TGTGCCAGTAGTTGGTGGACAGGGGGCACTGAAGCTTTCTTT. Translation: CASSWWTGGTEAFF. The V and J genes are TRBV19 and TRBJ1-1; 10 nucleotides align to TRBD1. The CDR3 is 14 amino acids. The germline CDR1 and CDR2 sequences are LNHDA and SQIVND (reference sequence). V gave up 5 bases and J gave up 4 bases; unmatched junction bases: 4.

CDR3 DNA: TGTGCCAGCAGCTTGTTAGCGGGAGGGGAGACCCAGTACTTC. Translating it yields CASSLLAGGETQYF. V gene TRBV5-4 combines with J gene TRBJ2-5; 11 positions match TRBD2. CDR3 size: 14 residues. The V gene end was trimmed by 1 base and the J gene end by 5 bases; junction bases not matched to a gene: 1. CDR1 is SGHNT and CDR2 is YYREEE in the germline V gene (reference sequence).